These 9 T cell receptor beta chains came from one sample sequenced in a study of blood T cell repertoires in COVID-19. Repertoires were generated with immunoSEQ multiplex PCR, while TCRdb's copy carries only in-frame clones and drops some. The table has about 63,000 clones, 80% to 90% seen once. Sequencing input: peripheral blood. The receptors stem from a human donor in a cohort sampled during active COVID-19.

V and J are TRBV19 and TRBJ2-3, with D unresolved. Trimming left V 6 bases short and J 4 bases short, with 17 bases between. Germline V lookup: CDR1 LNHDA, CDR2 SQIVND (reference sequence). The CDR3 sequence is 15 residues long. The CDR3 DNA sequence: TGTGCCAGTAGCGTGGCGAGACATCTCGCAGATACGCAGTATTTT. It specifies CASSVARHLADTQYF.

CDR3 residues: CASSLAGEQYF. In DNA, the CDR3 is TGTGCCAGCAGCTTGGCAGGCGAGCAGTACTTC. This sequence joins TRBV5-4 and TRBJ2-7; D gene unclear. Germline V gene sequence: CDR1 SGHNT, CDR2 YYREEE (reference sequence). There are 11 residues in the CDR3. Trimming pared 0 bases from V and 6 bases from J, leaving 4 bases between.

The CDR3 is CASSEFNRHGCLGRGPWETQYF. The CDR3 DNA is TGCGCCAGCAGTGAGTTCAATCGACATGGATGTCTGGGCAGGGGGCCCTGGGAGACCCAGTACTTC. The V gene is TRBV10-1, the J gene TRBJ2-5; 8 positions agree with TRBD1. This CDR3 is built from 22 residues. CDR1 and CDR2 from the germline V gene are WNHNN and SYGVQD (reference sequence). Germline trimming cut 1 base from V and 5 bases from J; bases unmatched to any gene: 27.

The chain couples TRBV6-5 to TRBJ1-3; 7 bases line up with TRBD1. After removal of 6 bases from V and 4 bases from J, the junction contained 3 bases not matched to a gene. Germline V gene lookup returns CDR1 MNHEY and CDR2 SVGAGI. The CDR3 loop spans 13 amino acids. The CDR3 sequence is CASRRGQGNTIYF. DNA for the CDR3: TGTGCCAGCAGACGGGGACAGGGAAACACCATATATTTT.

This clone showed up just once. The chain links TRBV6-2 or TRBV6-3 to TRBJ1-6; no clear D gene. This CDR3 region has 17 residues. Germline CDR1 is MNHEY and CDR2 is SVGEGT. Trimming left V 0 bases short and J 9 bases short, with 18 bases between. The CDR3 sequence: CASSYSPRPPGISPLHF. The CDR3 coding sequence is TGTGCCAGCAGTTACTCGCCCCGCCCCCCGGGAATTTCACCCCTCCACTTT.

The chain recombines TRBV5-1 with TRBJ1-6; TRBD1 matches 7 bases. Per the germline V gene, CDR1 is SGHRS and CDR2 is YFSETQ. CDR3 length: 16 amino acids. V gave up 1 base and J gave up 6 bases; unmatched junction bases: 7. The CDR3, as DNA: TGCGCCAGCAGCTTGCAAGGGACAGCTACTAATTCACCCCTCCACTTT. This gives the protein CASSLQGTATNSPLHF.

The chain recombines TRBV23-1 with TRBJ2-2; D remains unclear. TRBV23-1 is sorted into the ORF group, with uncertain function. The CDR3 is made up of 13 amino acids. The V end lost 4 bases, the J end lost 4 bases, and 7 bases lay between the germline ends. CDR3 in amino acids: CASSLVTTGELFF. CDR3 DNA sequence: TGCGCCAGCAGTCTAGTTACCACCGGGGAGCTGTTTTTT.

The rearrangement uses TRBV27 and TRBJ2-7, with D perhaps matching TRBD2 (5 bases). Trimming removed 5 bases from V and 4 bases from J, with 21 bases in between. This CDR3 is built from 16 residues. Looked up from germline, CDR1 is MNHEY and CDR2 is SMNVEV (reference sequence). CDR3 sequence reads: CASSLRFGNGEYEQYF. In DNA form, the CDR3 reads TGTGCCAGCAGTCTTCGATTCGGTAACGGGGAGTACGAGCAGTACTTC.

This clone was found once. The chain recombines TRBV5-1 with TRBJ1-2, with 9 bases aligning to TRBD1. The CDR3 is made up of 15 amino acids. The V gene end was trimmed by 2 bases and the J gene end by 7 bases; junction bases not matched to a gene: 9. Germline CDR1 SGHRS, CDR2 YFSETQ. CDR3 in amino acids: CASSLTTGTGSGYTF. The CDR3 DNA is TGCGCCAGCAGCTTAACTACCGGGACAGGGTCTGGCTACACCTTC.